The sequence of this T cell receptor beta chain was determined in a study of identical twins. TCRdb itself ran the 5' RACE reads through MiXCR, one entry per CDR3 protein. The data show hundreds of thousands of distinct CDR3 sequences, with approximately 13% seen just once and around 1.5% held by the top ten. Per germline, CDR1 LGHNA and CDR2 YNFKEQ. The V gene lost 4 bases and the J gene lost 5 bases, with 24 bases spanning the gap. The CDR3 length is 18 residues. Points on this clonotype: Its antigen is undetermined.

Overall study findings and caveats: Out-of-frame alpha sequences common to twins exhibited a surplus of low generation probability.

These data were also filed under a second study, of yellow fever vaccine responses in identical twins.

The origin of this receptor is a young woman in good health. The chain links TRBV4-2 to TRBJ1-5; possible D gene TRBD1, 6 bases. Sequencing was done on a sample of PBMCs. The CDR3 nucleotides read TGTGCCAGCAGCCCGACAGGTTCCGTGGCGCCAGGGGATCAGCCCCAGCATTTT. It specifies CASSPTGSVAPGDQPQHF.